Listed here is a single T cell receptor (beta chain). Antigen: not known. These data are taken from a study of human T cells and chemical hapten exposure. TCRdb fed the RACE reads into MiXCR, producing one record per CDR3 protein. The sample has more than 250,000 distinct CDR3 sequences; approximately 8% are singletons. General study points: PT1 expanded TCR numbers tracked positively with patch test score.

Time point specified: pre-sensitization, week 0. Treatment specified: therapeutic diphenylcyclopropenone sensitization with weekly scalp DPC. Sample: whole blood, taken in connection with sensitization to the hapten diphenylcyclopropenone (DPC). This clonotype was sampled from a man younger than 35 with alopecia areata. Some clones in this sample may be carry-over from other donors' samples.

Written as DNA, the CDR3 is TGCGCCAGCAGCTTGTCTCAGGGGATGGATACGCAGTATTTT. Translating it yields CASSLSQGMDTQYF. V and J are TRBV5-1 and TRBJ2-3, with D tentatively TRBD1 (6 bases). Germline V gene lookup returns CDR1 SGHRS and CDR2 YFSETQ. Trimming took 1 base from V and 6 from J, leaving 12 bases between them. This CDR3 is built from 14 residues.